These 21 T cell receptor beta chains share one sample of origin, sequenced in a study of cytomegalovirus exposure and HLA in healthy donors. Here immunoSEQ multiplex PCR was the method, and the copy in TCRdb shows in-frame clones only, minus some. The sample has more than 85,000 clones, about 90% seen once. Sequenced: PBMCs. The receptor set was obtained from a woman between 18 and 29 years old in good health and CMV-seronegative.

V and J are TRBV6-5 and TRBJ2-7; 9 positions agree with TRBD1. After removal of 6 bases from V and 2 bases from J, the junction contained 5 bases not matched to a gene. The CDR3 is 14 amino acids. Per germline, CDR1 MNHEY and CDR2 SVGAGI. The CDR3 spells CASRMTGGTYEQYF. As DNA, the CDR3 is TGTGCCAGCAGGATGACAGGGGGGACCTACGAGCAGTACTTC.

This chain joins TRBV7-8 and TRBJ2-7; a weak D match, TRBD1 (9 bases). V gave up 0 bases and J gave up 2 bases, with 23 bases separating them. Looked up from germline, CDR1 is SGHVS and CDR2 is FQNEAQ. The CDR3 length is 19 residues. CDR3 nucleotides: TGTGCCAGCAGCTTAGCTCGGGGGGGGACAGGGAGGCAAACCTACGAGCAGTACTTC. Amino acid sequence: CASSLARGGTGRQTYEQYF.

The chain has TRBV5-5 and TRBJ1-5, with a weak D call TRBD1 (5 bases). CDR3 size: 15 residues. Trimming removed 4 bases from V and 0 bases from J, with 11 bases in between. CDR1 and CDR2 from the germline V gene are SGHKS and YYEKEE (reference sequence). The CDR3 sequence is CASSLSGDSNQPQHF. The CDR3 nucleotides read TGTGCCAGCAGCCTTTCGGGGGATAGCAATCAGCCCCAGCATTTT.

V usage is TRBV5-1 and J usage is TRBJ2-5; 7 bases are a match to TRBD1. The CDR3 extends over 14 amino acids. CDR1 is SGHRS, CDR2 YFSETQ, per germline. J gave up 2 bases and V 0 bases, and 1 base lay outside the gene matches. The CDR3 protein is CASSLGQGQETQYF. In nucleotides, the CDR3 is TGCGCCAGCAGCTTGGGACAGGGACAAGAGACCCAGTACTTC. The full variable domain, completed using reference TRBV5-1 and TRBJ2-5, is KAGVTQTPRYLIKTRGQQVTLSCSPISGHRSVSWYQQTPGQGLQFLFEYFSETQRNKGNFPGRFSGRQFSNSRSEMNVSTLELGDSALYLCASSLGQGQETQYFGPGTRLLVL.

V is TRBV15 and J is TRBJ2-3; D remains ambiguous. The CDR3 has 16 amino acids. Trimming left V 0 bases short and J 0 bases short, with 10 bases between. CDR1 is LNHNV, CDR2 YYDKDF, per germline (reference sequence). The CDR3 protein is CATSRDVAASTDTQYF. CDR3 sequence (DNA): TGTGCCACCAGCAGAGACGTCGCGGCTAGCACAGATACGCAGTATTTT.

The chain joins TRBV19 to TRBJ2-7, with 7 bases matching TRBD2. CDR1 and CDR2 from the germline V gene are LNHDA and SQIVND (reference sequence). This CDR3 region has 16 residues. The J segment lost 5 bases and the V segment lost 5 bases, leaving 15 bases of the junction unmatched. The CDR3 DNA sequence: TGTGCCAGTAGTCGAAGTGGTGGTAGCGGGCGGCACGAGCAGTACTTC. This codes for CASSRSGGSGRHEQYF.

This clone was detected only once. The rearrangement joins TRBV28 to TRBJ2-7; 8 bases map to TRBD2. After removal of 2 bases from V and 4 bases from J, the junction contained 7 bases not matched to a gene. The CDR3 runs 15 residues. CDR1 and CDR2 from the germline V gene are MDHEN and SYDVKM. This CDR3 is CASSLAGGRSYEQYF. The CDR3 region has the DNA TGTGCCAGCAGTTTAGCGGGGGGAAGGTCGTACGAGCAGTACTTC.

The V gene is TRBV4-3, the J gene TRBJ2-1, with TRBD1 matching over 7 bases. Trimming removed 0 bases from V and 7 bases from J; junction bases left unmatched: 12. The CDR3 contains 17 residues. The V gene's germline CDR1 is LGHNA and CDR2 YSLEER. CDR3 in DNA: TGCGCCAGCAGCCAAGACGTACAGGGGATTCTAATGAATGAGCAGTTCTTC. It specifies CASSQDVQGILMNEQFF.

The genes are TRBV28 and TRBJ2-5; D ambiguous. Trimming removed 5 bases at V and 2 bases at J, with 9 bases between. Germline V gene data show CDR1 as MDHEN and CDR2 as SYDVKM. There are 13 residues in the CDR3. DNA for the CDR3: TGTGCCAGCAGTCCCCCCTTTCAAGAGACCCAGTACTTC. It yields the protein CASSPPFQETQYF.

This clone was picked up one time. V gene TRBV9 combines with J gene TRBJ1-1, with D unresolved. The V end lost 4 bases, the J end lost 1 base, and 11 bases lay between the germline ends. CDR1 and CDR2 (germline): SGDLS, YYNGEE. CDR3 length: 14 amino acids. In nucleotides, the CDR3 is TGTGCCAGCAGCACTAACCGAGAGAACACTGAAGCTTTCTTT. Its translation is CASSTNRENTEAFF.

This rearrangement joins TRBV7-7 to TRBJ1-3; the match to TRBD1 covers 7 bases. V shed 5 bases and J 4 bases; nucleotides not matched to a gene: 5. The CDR3 runs to 14 residues. CDR1 SSHAT and CDR2 FNYEAQ come from the germline V gene (reference sequence). The CDR3 nucleotides are TGTGCCAGCAGCCCATCGACAGGGGGAAACACCATATATTTT. It is translated as CASSPSTGGNTIYF.

The chain carries TRBV4-3 and TRBJ2-4; TRBD1 agrees at 7 bases. The CDR3 sequence is 16 residues long. V dropped 0 bases and J dropped 6; count of bases not matched to a gene: 8. CDR1 and CDR2 from the germline V gene are LGHNA and YSLEER. DNA for the CDR3: TGCGCCAGCAGCCAAGATATAGGGGGCCGCGGAAACATTCAGTACTTC. Its translation is CASSQDIGGRGNIQYF.

The V and J genes are TRBV9 and TRBJ2-2, with a weak D call TRBD1 (5 bases). This CDR3 spans 16 amino acids. CDR1 SGDLS and CDR2 YYNGEE come from the germline V gene. V lost 6 bases, J lost 3 bases, and 18 bases lay in between. The CDR3 nucleotides are TGTGCCAGCACCCCCCAAGGTAGGGGCGACACCGGGGAGCTGTTTTTT. It specifies CASTPQGRGDTGELFF.

The chain employs TRBV5-4 and TRBJ1-4; TRBD1 is a possible D gene (6 bases). Germline lookup yields CDR1 SGHNT and CDR2 YYREEE (reference sequence). The germline V and J ends were trimmed by 3 bases and 8 bases, with 11 bases remaining between them. The length of the CDR3 is 13 residues. The CDR3 DNA follows: TGTGCCAGCAGCTGGGGGCCTCTGGAAAAACTGTTTTTT. This translates into CASSWGPLEKLFF.

The chain employs TRBV11-3 and TRBJ1-1, with no clear D. The CDR3 sequence is 14 residues long. V lost 5 bases, J lost 4 bases, and 14 bases lay in between. CDR1 and CDR2 from the germline V gene are SGHNT and YENEEA. This CDR3 is CASSQEARPTEAFF. The CDR3 nucleotides read TGTGCCAGCAGCCAGGAAGCCCGCCCCACTGAAGCTTTCTTT.

In this sample, this clone turned up once. The CDR3 loop reads CASSLEGQSSYNEQFF. CDR3 bases: TGTGCCAGCAGCTTAGAGGGGCAGAGCTCCTACAATGAGCAGTTCTTC. V gene TRBV13 combines with J gene TRBJ2-1, with D possibly being TRBD1 (5 bases). This CDR3 has 16 amino acids. V lost 1 base and J 0 bases, leaving 10 bases between the germline ends. Per the germline V gene, CDR1 is PRHDT and CDR2 is FYEKMQ (reference sequence). The entire variable domain, with the rest obtained from reference TRBV13 and TRBJ2-1, is as follows: AAGVIQSPRHLIKEKRETATLKCYPIPRHDTVYWYQQGPGQDPQFLISFYEKMQSDKGSIPDRFSAQQFSDYHSELNMSSLELGDSALYFCASSLEGQSSYNEQFFGPGTRLTVL.

The chain has TRBV2 and TRBJ2-2, with 16 bases fitting TRBD2. The CDR3 totals 17 residues. Germline-derived CDR1 and CDR2 are SNHLY and FYNNEI. J lost 5 bases, V lost 6 bases, and 6 bases had no gene match. CDR3 DNA: TGTGCCAGCAGGACGGGACTAGCGGGAGGGCGGACCGGGGAGCTGTTTTTT. Translating it yields CASRTGLAGGRTGELFF.

V usage is TRBV7-6 and J usage is TRBJ2-5; weak D call: TRBD2 (7 bases). This CDR3 comprises 14 residues. The V gene's germline CDR1 is SGHVS and CDR2 FNYEAQ. V was pared by 4 bases and J by 7 bases, with 16 bases between. The CDR3 DNA follows: TGTGCCAGCAGCTCCGCGAGGGGGGGTGTGACCCAGTACTTC. This codes for CASSSARGGVTQYF.

The genes are TRBV28 and TRBJ2-7, with D hard to call. The CDR3 runs 14 residues. V lost 3 bases, J lost 1 base, and 10 bases lay in between. Germline CDR1 reads MDHEN; CDR2 reads SYDVKM. In DNA form, the CDR3 reads TGTGCCAGCAGTTTCAGGTTCGAGTCCTACGAGCAGTACTTC. Protein: CASSFRFESYEQYF.

The chain carries TRBV2 and TRBJ2-3; TRBD1 agrees at 12 bases. The germline CDR1 and CDR2 sequences are SNHLY and FYNNEI. With 6 bases clipped from V and 10 bases from J, the junction kept 5 bases outside the gene matches. CDR3 size: 13 residues. In nucleotides, the CDR3 is TGTGCCAGCAGGGGGACAGGGGGCGCTCCGCAGTATTTT. Amino acid sequence: CASRGTGGAPQYF.

The chain couples TRBV28 to TRBJ1-5, with a weak D call TRBD1 (6 bases). V lost 2 bases and J lost 8, with 10 bases in between. CDR3 size: 13 residues. Germline V CDR1 and CDR2: MDHEN, SYDVKM. The CDR3 loop is CASSLQGFKPQHF. The DNA for the CDR3 is TGTGCCAGCAGTTTACAGGGGTTCAAGCCCCAGCATTTT.